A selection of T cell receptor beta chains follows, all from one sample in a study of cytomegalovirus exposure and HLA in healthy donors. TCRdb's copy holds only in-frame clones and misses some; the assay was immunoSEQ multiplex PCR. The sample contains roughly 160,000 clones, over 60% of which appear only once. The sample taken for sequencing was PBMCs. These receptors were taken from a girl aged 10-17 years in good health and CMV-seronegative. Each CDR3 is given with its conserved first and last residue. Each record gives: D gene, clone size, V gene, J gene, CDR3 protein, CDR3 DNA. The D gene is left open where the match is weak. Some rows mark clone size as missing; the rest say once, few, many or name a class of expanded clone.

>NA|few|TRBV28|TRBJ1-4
CASSFNQASNEKLFF
TGTGCCAGCAGTTTTAACCAGGCATCGAATGAAAAACTGTTTTTT
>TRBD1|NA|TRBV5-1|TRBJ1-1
CASSLNAGTGGTEAFF
TGCGCCAGCAGCTTGAACGCCGGGACAGGGGGGACTGAAGCTTTCTTT
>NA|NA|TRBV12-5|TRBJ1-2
CASGFNHGGGQGYGYTF
TGTGCTAGTGGTTTTAACCATGGGGGGGGTCAAGGCTATGGCTACACCTTC
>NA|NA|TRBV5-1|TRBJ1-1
CASSLVHRTEAFF
TGCGCCAGCAGCTTGGTCCACAGGACTGAAGCTTTCTTT
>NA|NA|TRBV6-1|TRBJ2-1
CASSLRGNEQFF
TGTGCCAGCAGTTTGAGGGGGAATGAGCAGTTCTTC
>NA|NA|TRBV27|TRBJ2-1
CATSEHHSYEQFF
TGTGCCACGTCCGAACATCACAGCTATGAGCAGTTCTTC
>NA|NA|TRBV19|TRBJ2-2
CASSMWQVFSGGGELFF
TGTGCCAGTAGTATGTGGCAGGTTTTTAGTGGTGGCGGGGAGCTGTTTTTT
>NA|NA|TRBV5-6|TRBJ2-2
CASSRTGSTGELFF
TGTGCCAGCAGTAGAACAGGGTCCACCGGGGAGCTGTTTTTT
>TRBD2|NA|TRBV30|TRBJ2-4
CAWRRIAGGRVGNIQYF
TGTGCCTGGAGAAGAATAGCGGGGGGGCGGGTTGGAAACATTCAGTACTTC
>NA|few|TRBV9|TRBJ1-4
CASSKTGLGNEKLFF
TGTGCCAGCAGCAAAACAGGGCTGGGTAATGAAAAACTGTTTTTT
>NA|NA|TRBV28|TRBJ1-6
CASSFVMGVNSPLHF
TGTGCCAGCAGTTTCGTAATGGGAGTCAATTCACCCCTCCACTTT
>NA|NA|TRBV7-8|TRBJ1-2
CASSFGERLSSNYGYTF
TGTGCCAGCAGCTTCGGGGAGCGGCTAAGCTCTAACTATGGCTACACCTTC
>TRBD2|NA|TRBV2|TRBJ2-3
CASSSRTSGGISTDTQYF
TGTGCCAGCAGTAGTCGGACTAGCGGGGGAATAAGCACAGATACGCAGTATTTT
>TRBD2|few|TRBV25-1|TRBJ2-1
CATRGTSGGGEQFF
TGTGCCACCCGGGGGACTAGCGGGGGGGGTGAGCAGTTCTTC
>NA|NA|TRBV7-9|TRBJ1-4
CASSPGGVEGEKLFF
TGTGCCAGCAGCCCGGGTGGGGTGGAGGGTGAAAAACTGTTTTTT
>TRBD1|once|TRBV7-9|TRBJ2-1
CASSPPGQAGEQFF
TGTGCCAGCAGCCCTCCTGGACAGGCGGGTGAGCAGTTCTTC
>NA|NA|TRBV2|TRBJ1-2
CASSEAGDYGYTF
TGTGCCAGCAGTGAAGCAGGGGACTATGGCTACACCTTC
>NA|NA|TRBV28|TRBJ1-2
CASSLTQGGYTF
TGTGCCAGCAGTTTAACACAGGGTGGCTACACCTTC
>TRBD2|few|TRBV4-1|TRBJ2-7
CASSQTSGGSNEQYF
TGCGCCAGCAGCCAAACTAGCGGGGGGAGCAACGAGCAGTACTTC
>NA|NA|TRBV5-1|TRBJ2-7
CASSPGGYEQYF
TGCGCCAGCAGCCCTGGCGGCTACGAGCAGTACTTC
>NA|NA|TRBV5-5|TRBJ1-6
CASSRAPIEGNSPLHF
TGTGCCAGCAGCCGAGCTCCGATTGAGGGCAATTCACCCCTCCACTTT
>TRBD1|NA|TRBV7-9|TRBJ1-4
CASSSGTGNEKLFF
TGTGCCAGCAGCTCCGGGACAGGAAATGAAAAACTGTTTTTT
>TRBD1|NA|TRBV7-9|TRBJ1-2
CASSPGTGYGYTF
TGTGCCAGCAGCCCCGGGACAGGCTATGGCTACACCTTC
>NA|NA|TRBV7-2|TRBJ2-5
CASSSSFQGLETQYF
TGTGCCAGCAGCTCCTCTTTCCAGGGGTTAGAGACCCAGTACTTC
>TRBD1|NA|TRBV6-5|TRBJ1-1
CASSYEGQPLNTEAFF
TGTGCCAGCAGCTACGAGGGACAGCCACTGAACACTGAAGCTTTCTTT
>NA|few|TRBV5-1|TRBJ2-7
CASSSRDTGYEQYF
TGCGCCAGCAGCTCCCGGGACACCGGGTACGAGCAGTACTTC
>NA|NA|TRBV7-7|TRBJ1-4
CASSLDSNEKLFF
TGTGCTAGCAGCTTAGACAGTAATGAAAAACTGTTTTTT
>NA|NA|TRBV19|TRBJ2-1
CASSMMLGATYNEQFF
TGTGCCAGTAGTATGATGTTGGGCGCTACCTACAATGAGCAGTTCTTC
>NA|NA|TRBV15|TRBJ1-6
CATSSPQGGPNSPLHF
TGTGCCACCAGCAGCCCGCAAGGGGGACCCAATTCACCCCTCCACTTT